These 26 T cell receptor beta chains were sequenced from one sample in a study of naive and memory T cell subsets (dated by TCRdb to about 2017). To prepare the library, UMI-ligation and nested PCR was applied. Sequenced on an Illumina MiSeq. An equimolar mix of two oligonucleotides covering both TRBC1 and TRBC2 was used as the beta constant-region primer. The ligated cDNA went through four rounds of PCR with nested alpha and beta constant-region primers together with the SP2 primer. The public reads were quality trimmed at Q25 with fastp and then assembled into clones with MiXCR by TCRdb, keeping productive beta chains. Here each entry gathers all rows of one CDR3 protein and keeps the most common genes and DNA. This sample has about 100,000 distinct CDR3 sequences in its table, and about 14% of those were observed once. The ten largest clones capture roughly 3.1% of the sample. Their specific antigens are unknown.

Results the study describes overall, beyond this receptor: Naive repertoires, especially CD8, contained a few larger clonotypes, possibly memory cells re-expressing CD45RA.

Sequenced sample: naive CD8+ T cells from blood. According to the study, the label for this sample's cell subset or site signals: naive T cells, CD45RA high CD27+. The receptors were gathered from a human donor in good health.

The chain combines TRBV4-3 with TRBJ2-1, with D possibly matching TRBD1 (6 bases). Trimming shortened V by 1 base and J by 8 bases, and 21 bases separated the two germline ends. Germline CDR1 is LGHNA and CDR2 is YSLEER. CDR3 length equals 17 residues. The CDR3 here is CASSQGHGKPGDDEQFF. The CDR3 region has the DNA TGCGCCAGCAGCCAAGGTCATGGAAAGCCAGGGGACGATGAGCAGTTCTTC.

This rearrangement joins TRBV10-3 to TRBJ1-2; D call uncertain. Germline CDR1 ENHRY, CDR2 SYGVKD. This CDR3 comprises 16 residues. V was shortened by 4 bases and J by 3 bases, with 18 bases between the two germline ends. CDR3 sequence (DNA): TGTGCCATCAGTGTAATGGACGGAGATTCCTACTATGGCTACACCTTC. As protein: CAISVMDGDSYYGYTF.

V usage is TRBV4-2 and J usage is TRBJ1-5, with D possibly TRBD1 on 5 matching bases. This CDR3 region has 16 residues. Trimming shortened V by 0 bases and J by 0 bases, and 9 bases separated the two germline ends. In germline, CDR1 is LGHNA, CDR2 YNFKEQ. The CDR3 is CASSQEQGDSNQPQHF. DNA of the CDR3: TGTGCCAGCAGCCAAGAGCAAGGGGATAGCAATCAGCCCCAGCATTTT.

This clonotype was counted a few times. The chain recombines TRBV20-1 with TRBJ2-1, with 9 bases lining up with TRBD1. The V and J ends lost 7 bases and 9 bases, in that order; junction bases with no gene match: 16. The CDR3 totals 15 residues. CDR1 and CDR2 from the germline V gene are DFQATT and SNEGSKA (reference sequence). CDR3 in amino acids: CSDRGRDRVRGEQFF. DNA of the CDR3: TGCAGTGATAGGGGGCGGGACAGGGTGAGAGGTGAGCAGTTCTTC.

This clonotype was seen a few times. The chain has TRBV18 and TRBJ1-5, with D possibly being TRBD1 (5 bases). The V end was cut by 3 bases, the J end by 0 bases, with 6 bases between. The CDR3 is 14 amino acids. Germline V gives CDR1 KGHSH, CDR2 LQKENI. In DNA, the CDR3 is TGTGCCAGCTCACCGGGGGTTAGCAATCAGCCCCAGCATTTT. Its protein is CASSPGVSNQPQHF.

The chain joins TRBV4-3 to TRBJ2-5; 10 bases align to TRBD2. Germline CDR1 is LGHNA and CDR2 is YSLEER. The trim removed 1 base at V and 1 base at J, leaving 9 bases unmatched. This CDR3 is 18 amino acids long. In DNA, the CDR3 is TGCGCCAGCAGCCAAGCTTGGGCTAGGACTAGCGGCCAAGAGACCCAGTACTTC. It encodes CASSQAWARTSGQETQYF.

CDR3 bases: TGTGCCAGCAGCTTAGTCTGGGGGGAGGGCGAGCAGTACTTC. Encoded protein: CASSLVWGEGEQYF. V is TRBV7-9 and J is TRBJ2-7; TRBD2 matches at 7 bases. CDR1 is SEHNR, CDR2 FQNEAQ, per germline (reference sequence). Trimming removed 1 base from V and 6 bases from J; junction bases left unmatched: 6. This CDR3 comprises 14 residues.

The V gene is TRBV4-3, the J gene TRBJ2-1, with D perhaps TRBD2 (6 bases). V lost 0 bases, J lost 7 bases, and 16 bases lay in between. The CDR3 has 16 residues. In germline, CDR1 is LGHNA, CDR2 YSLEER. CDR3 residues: CASSQDQLMGLNEQFF. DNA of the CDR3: TGCGCCAGCAGCCAAGACCAGTTAATGGGACTGAATGAGCAGTTCTTC.

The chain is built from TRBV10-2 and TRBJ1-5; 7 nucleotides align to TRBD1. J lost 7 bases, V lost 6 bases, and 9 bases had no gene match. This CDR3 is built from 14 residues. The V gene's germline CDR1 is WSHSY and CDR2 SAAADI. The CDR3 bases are TGCGCCAGCAGCCAAACAGGGGACCCCCAGCCCCAGCATTTT. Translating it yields CASSQTGDPQPQHF.

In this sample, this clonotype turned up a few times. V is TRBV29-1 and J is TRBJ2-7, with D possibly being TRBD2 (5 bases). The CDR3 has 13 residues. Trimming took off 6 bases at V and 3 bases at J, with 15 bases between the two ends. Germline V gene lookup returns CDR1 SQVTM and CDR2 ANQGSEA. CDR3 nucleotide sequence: TGCAGCGTAATCGCCGGAGGAATCTACGAGCAGTACTTC. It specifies CSVIAGGIYEQYF.

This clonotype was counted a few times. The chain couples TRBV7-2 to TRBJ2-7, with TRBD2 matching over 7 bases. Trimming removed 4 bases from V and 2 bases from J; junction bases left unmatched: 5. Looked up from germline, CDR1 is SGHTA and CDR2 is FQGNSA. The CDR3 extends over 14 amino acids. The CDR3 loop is CASSSVAGAYEQYF. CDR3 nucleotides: TGTGCCAGCAGCTCGGTGGCGGGAGCCTACGAGCAGTACTTC.

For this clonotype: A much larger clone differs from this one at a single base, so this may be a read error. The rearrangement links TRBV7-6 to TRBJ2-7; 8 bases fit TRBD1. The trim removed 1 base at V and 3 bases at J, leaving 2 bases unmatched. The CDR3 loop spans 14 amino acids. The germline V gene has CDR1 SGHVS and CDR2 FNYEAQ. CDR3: CASSLEQGGYEQYF. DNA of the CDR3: TGTGCCAGCAGCTTAGAACAGGGGGGCTACGAGCAGTACTTC.

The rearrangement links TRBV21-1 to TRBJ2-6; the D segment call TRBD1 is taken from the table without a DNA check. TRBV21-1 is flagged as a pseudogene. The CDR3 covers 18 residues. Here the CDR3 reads CASSKPMGRTSGANVLTF. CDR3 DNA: TGTGCCAGCAGCAAACCGATGGGACGGACGTCTGGGGCCAACGTCCTGACTTTC.

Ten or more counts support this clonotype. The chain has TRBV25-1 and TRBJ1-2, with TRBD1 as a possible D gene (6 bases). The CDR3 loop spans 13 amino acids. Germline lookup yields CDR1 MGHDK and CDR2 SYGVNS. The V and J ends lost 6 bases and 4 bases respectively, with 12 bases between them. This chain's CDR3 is CASSGSQGYGYTF. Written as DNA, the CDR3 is TGTGCCAGCAGCGGGTCACAGGGCTATGGCTACACCTTC.

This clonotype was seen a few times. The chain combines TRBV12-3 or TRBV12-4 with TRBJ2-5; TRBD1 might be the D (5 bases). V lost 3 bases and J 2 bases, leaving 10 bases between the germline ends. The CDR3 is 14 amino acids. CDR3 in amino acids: CASSLEGVQETQYF. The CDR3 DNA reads TGTGCCAGCAGTTTGGAAGGGGTTCAAGAGACCCAGTACTTC.

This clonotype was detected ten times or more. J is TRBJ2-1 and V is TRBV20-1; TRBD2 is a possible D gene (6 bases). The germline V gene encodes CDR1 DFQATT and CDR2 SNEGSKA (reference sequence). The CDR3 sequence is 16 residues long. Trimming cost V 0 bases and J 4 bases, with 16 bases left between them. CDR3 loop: CSARDLGASAYNEQFF. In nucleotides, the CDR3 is TGCAGTGCTAGAGATCTAGGGGCTAGCGCGTACAATGAGCAGTTCTTC.

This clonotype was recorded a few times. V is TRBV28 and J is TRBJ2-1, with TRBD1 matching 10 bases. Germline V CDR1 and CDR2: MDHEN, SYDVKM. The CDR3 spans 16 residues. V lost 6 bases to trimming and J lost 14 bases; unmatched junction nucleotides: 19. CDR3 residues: CASSPPLDRGFAPEFF. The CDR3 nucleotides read TGTGCCAGCAGCCCCCCCCTGGACAGGGGGTTCGCGCCAGAGTTCTTC.

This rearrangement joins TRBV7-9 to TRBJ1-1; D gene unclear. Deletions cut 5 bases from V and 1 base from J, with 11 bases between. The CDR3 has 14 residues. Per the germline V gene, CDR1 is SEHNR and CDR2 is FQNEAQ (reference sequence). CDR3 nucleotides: TGTGCCAGCAGCCTAGAGGAGTGGAACACTGAAGCTTTCTTT. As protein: CASSLEEWNTEAFF.

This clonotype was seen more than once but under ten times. This CDR3 is CASSLPTSGGYQETQYF. The CDR3 region has the DNA TGTGCCAGCAGCTTACCCACTAGCGGGGGGTACCAAGAGACCCAGTACTTC. The chain carries TRBV7-8 and TRBJ2-5, with 12 bases matching TRBD2. Per germline, CDR1 SGHVS and CDR2 FQNEAQ. The CDR3 is made up of 17 amino acids. Trimming cost V 2 bases and J 0 bases; bases outside gene matches: 4.

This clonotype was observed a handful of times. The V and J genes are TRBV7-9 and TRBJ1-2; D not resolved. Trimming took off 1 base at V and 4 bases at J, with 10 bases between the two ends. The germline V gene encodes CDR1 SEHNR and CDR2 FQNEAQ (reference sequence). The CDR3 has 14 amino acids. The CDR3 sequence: CASSLVGQTYGYTF. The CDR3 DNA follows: TGTGCCAGCAGCTTAGTTGGGCAGACCTATGGCTACACCTTC.

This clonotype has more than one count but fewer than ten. As DNA, the CDR3 is TGTGCCAGCAGGGGACTAGCGGGGGGCGCAGATACGCAGTATTTT. This codes for CASRGLAGGADTQYF. The chain links TRBV7-9 to TRBJ2-3, with 15 bases fitting TRBD2. The CDR3 sequence is 15 residues long. V lost 6 bases and J lost 4; bases outside the gene matches: 2. Germline-derived CDR1 and CDR2 are SEHNR and FQNEAQ (reference sequence).

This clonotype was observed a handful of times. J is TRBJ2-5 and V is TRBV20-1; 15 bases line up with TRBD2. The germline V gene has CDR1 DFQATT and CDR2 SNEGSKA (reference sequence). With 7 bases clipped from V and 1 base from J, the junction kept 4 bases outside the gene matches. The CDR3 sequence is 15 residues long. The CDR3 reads CSGTSGRGPQETQYF. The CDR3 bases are TGCAGTGGGACTAGCGGGAGGGGACCCCAAGAGACCCAGTACTTC.

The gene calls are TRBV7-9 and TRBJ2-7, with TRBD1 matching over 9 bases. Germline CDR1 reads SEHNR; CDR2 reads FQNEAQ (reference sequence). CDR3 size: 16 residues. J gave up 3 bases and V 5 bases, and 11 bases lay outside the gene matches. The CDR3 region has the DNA TGTGCCAGCAGCCCCAAATCTACGGGACAGGGCTACGAGCAGTACTTC. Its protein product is CASSPKSTGQGYEQYF. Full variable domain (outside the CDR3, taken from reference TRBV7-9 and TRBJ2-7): DTGVSQNPRHKITKRGQNVTFRCDPISEHNRLYWYRQTLGQGPEFLTYFQNEAQLEKSRLLSDRFSAERPKGSFSTLEIQRTEQGDSAMYLCASSPKSTGQGYEQYFGPGTRLTVT.

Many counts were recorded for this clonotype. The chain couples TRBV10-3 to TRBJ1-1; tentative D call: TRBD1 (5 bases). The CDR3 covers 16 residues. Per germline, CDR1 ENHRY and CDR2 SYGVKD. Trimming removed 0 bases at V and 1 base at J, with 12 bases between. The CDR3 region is CAISESEGRQNTEAFF. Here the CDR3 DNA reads TGTGCCATCAGTGAGTCAGAGGGGAGACAGAACACTGAAGCTTTCTTT.

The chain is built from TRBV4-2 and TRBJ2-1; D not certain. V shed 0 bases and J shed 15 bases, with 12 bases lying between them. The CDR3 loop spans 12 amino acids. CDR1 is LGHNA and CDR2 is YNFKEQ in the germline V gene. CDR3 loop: CASSQELEFPFF. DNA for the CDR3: TGTGCCAGCAGCCAAGAGCTGGAGTTCCCGTTCTTC.

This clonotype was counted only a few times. CDR3 amino acids: CSVEPSGAQETQYF. The CDR3 DNA reads as TGCAGCGTTGAGCCCTCCGGGGCCCAAGAGACCCAGTACTTC. This chain connects TRBV29-1 to TRBJ2-5; D is possibly TRBD1 or TRBD2 (5 bases each). This CDR3 contains 14 residues. Trimming shortened V by 3 bases and J by 1 base, and 12 bases separated the two germline ends. Germline V gives CDR1 SQVTM, CDR2 ANQGSEA.